This TCR beta chain was obtained from a study of blood T cell repertoires in COVID-19. About the study: Whether acute or convalescent, the COVID-19 samples came from the United States, Italy and Spain.

This clone has just one count. Assay used: immunoSEQ multiplex PCR; TCRdb lists only in-frame clones, some missing. The profile shows about 250,000 clones, 70% to 90% of them singletons. V was cut by 3 bases and J by 0 bases, with 17 bases left in between. Germline V gives CDR1 DFQATT, CDR2 SNEGSKA (reference sequence). The CDR3 runs to 17 residues. Enrollees, roughly 18 to 89 years old, lived in some 24 US areas. V and J are TRBV20-1 and TRBJ1-4; weak D call: TRBD1 (5 bases). Sequencing used PBMCs or T cells enriched from blood (not recorded which). This sequence was found in a man in his forties who had recovered from COVID-19. CDR3 loop: CSASVYHRDSTNEKLFF. In nucleotides, the CDR3 is TGCAGTGCTAGTGTATACCACCGGGACTCAACTAATGAAAAACTGTTTTTT.